This entry lists 32 T cell receptor beta chains sequenced from one sample in a study of control samples from healthy donors and cancer patients. Libraries were prepared by immunoSEQ multiplex PCR; TCRdb keeps only in-frame clonotypes and omits some of them. The sample yields approximately 120,000 clones, around 87% seen once. The specimen sequenced was blood. These receptors all come from a man in his sixties in good health.

The V gene is TRBV7-2, the J gene TRBJ2-3; D possibly corresponds to TRBD1 (5 bases). Germline V gene lookup returns CDR1 SGHTA and CDR2 FQGNSA. This CDR3 is 18 amino acids long. Trimming left V 0 bases short and J 2 bases short, with 18 bases between. The chain's CDR3 is CASSLARLWGSSTDTQYF. DNA of the CDR3: TGTGCCAGCAGCTTAGCGCGATTATGGGGCTCCTCCACAGATACGCAGTATTTT.

This sequence joins TRBV7-2 and TRBJ1-5; weak D call: TRBD1 (6 bases). The CDR3 is 15 residues long. V lost 5 bases and J 5 bases, leaving 16 bases between the germline ends. Germline-derived CDR1 and CDR2 are SGHTA and FQGNSA. The CDR3 here is CASSPTGGKDQPQHF. For the CDR3, the DNA is TGTGCCAGCAGCCCAACGGGGGGCAAAGATCAGCCCCAGCATTTT.

This chain links TRBV29-1 with TRBJ1-2, with 8 bases matching TRBD1. This CDR3 has 15 amino acids. V lost 3 bases, J lost 4 bases, and 10 bases stayed unmatched. Germline CDR1 and CDR2: SQVTM and ANQGSEA. CDR3 DNA sequence: TGCAGCGTTGAGTGGCAGGGGGCGCTGAGCTATGGCTACACCTTC. Residues: CSVEWQGALSYGYTF.

CDR3 amino acids: CASSFNPGDTGELFF. Here the CDR3 DNA reads TGTGCCAGCAGCTTCAATCCAGGGGACACCGGGGAGCTGTTTTTT. The chain is built from TRBV5-6 and TRBJ2-2, with D tentatively TRBD1 (6 bases). V was pared by 2 bases and J by 3 bases, with 11 bases between. Looked up from germline, CDR1 is SGHDT and CDR2 is YYEEEE. The CDR3 extends over 15 amino acids.

The chain links TRBV9 to TRBJ1-6; TRBD1 matches 7 bases. Germline CDR1 is SGDLS and CDR2 is YYNGEE. J gave up 7 bases and V 0 bases, and 7 bases lay outside the gene matches. The CDR3 is 16 amino acids. Here the CDR3 DNA reads TGTGCCAGCAGCGTAGTGCCAGGGGGGTCGAATTCACCCCTCCACTTT. The encoded protein is CASSVVPGGSNSPLHF.

This chain links TRBV5-6 with TRBJ2-3; D is perhaps TRBD1 (6 bases). Germline CDR1 SGHDT, CDR2 YYEEEE. The CDR3 covers 14 residues. V lost 3 bases and J 2 bases, leaving 10 bases between the germline ends. DNA of the CDR3: TGTGCCAGCAGCTCACAGGGCTACACAGATACGCAGTATTTT. Its translation: CASSSQGYTDTQYF.

This clone was observed a few times. This chain joins TRBV18 and TRBJ2-3, with 8 bases identical to TRBD1. Per germline, CDR1 KGHSH and CDR2 LQKENI. The CDR3 has 14 amino acids. J was trimmed by 2 bases and V by 3 bases; bases with no gene match: 1. The CDR3 bases are TGTGCCAGCTCACCCCAGGGGGCCACAGATACGCAGTATTTT. It codes for CASSPQGATDTQYF.

This clone was found a few times. The V gene is TRBV5-5, the J gene TRBJ1-1; D not resolved. This CDR3 spans 15 amino acids. Germline CDR1 SGHKS, CDR2 YYEKEE (reference sequence). The V end was cut by 6 bases, the J end by 7 bases, with 22 bases between. Written as DNA, the CDR3 is TGTGCCAGCACCCCGGTCGGGCTGGTAGTGAATGAAGCTTTCTTT. This sequence encodes CASTPVGLVVNEAFF.

With respect to this clone: Within the sample, other DNA sequences also encode this same CDR3. The V call is TRBV19, the J call TRBJ1-2; no reliable D call. In germline, CDR1 is LNHDA, CDR2 SQIVND (reference sequence). The CDR3 covers 14 residues. Between the trimmed V and J ends, which lost 6 bases and 5 bases, there was a span of 16 bases. CDR3 DNA sequence: TGTGCCAGTAGAGTTTCAGGTGGGGATTATGGCTACACCTTC. Translating gives CASRVSGGDYGYTF.

The chain couples TRBV15 to TRBJ2-1, with D possibly TRBD2 on 5 matching bases. This CDR3 is built from 14 residues. The germline CDR1 and CDR2 sequences are LNHNV and YYDKDF (reference sequence). The V end was cut by 10 bases, the J end by 6 bases, with 19 bases between. Written as DNA, the CDR3 is TGTGCCAGCTCGATTAATCCGGACTCCAATGAGCAGTTCTTC. It yields the protein CASSINPDSNEQFF.

The rearrangement joins TRBV19 to TRBJ2-5; D might be TRBD1 (6 bases). The CDR3 is made up of 15 amino acids. Per the germline V gene, CDR1 is LNHDA and CDR2 is SQIVND (reference sequence). Trimming shortened V by 3 bases and J by 4 bases, and 15 bases separated the two germline ends. The CDR3 coding sequence is TGTGCCAGTAGTATGAGCACAGGGCAGGGAGAGACCCAGTACTTC. Translated, it gives CASSMSTGQGETQYF. Together with reference TRBV19 and TRBJ2-5, the CDR3 gives the full variable domain: DGGITQSPKYLFRKEGQNVTLSCEQNLNHDAMYWYRQDPGQGLRLIYYSQIVNDFQKGDIAEGYSVSREKKESFPLTVTSAQKNPTAFYLCASSMSTGQGETQYFGPGTRLLVL.

This sequence joins TRBV5-8 and TRBJ1-4, with D possibly being TRBD1 (5 bases). The CDR3 spans 16 residues. V was trimmed by 1 base and J by 0 bases, leaving 10 bases between them. Looked up from germline, CDR1 is SGHTS and CDR2 is YDEGEE. The CDR3 protein is CASSLLGTATNEKLFF. The CDR3 coding sequence is TGTGCCAGCAGCTTGTTAGGGACTGCAACTAATGAAAAACTGTTTTTT.

This clone was seen once. V usage is TRBV3-1 (or the pseudogene TRBV3-2) and J usage is TRBJ2-3; D gene ambiguous. This CDR3 is 15 amino acids long. Trimming pared 3 bases from V and 4 bases from J, leaving 14 bases between. Germline CDR1 reads LGHDT; CDR2 reads YNNKEL (reference sequence). The CDR3 coding sequence is TGTGCCAGCAGCCAGGGCTCATTAAGCGCAGATACGCAGTATTTT. Encoded protein: CASSQGSLSADTQYF.

The chain couples TRBV21-1 to TRBJ1-2; TRBD1, the D gene given by the table, was not confirmed from the DNA. TRBV21-1 corresponds to a pseudogene. CDR3 size: 15 residues. CDR3 coding DNA: TGTGCCAGCAGCGGCGGGACAGGGACAATCTATGGCTACACCTTC. It yields the protein CASSGGTGTIYGYTF.

CDR3 region: CASSQVGGRDNSPLHF. The CDR3 coding sequence is TGCGCCAGCAGCCAGGTCGGGGGGAGGGATAATTCACCCCTCCACTTT. The V gene is TRBV4-3, the J gene TRBJ1-6, with D possibly matching TRBD1 (5 bases). V lost 3 bases to trimming and J lost 5 bases, with 14 bases between them. In germline, CDR1 is LGHNA, CDR2 YSLEER. This CDR3 is 16 amino acids long.

DNA for the CDR3: TGTGCCAGCAGCGTAGGGGACAGCTCTGGGGCCAACGTCCTGACTTTC. Translation: CASSVGDSSGANVLTF. The chain couples TRBV9 to TRBJ2-6; 7 bases align to TRBD1. The CDR3 sequence is 16 residues long. Germline V lookup: CDR1 SGDLS, CDR2 YYNGEE. The V segment lost 0 bases and the J segment 0 bases; nucleotides outside the gene matches: 0.

The chain joins TRBV2 to TRBJ2-7; unclear D gene. Trimming left V 7 bases short and J 1 base short, with 8 bases between. CDR1 and CDR2 (germline): SNHLY, FYNNEI. The length of the CDR3 is 12 residues. CDR3 coding DNA: TGTGCCAGCAAGGTGGGGTCCTACGAGCAGTACTTC. Its protein product is CASKVGSYEQYF.

This chain joins TRBV2 and TRBJ1-1, with D possibly being TRBD1 (6 bases). V lost 4 bases, J lost 7 bases, and 10 bases lay in between. Germline V gene sequence: CDR1 SNHLY, CDR2 FYNNEI. The CDR3 has 12 residues. DNA for the CDR3: TGTGCCAGCAGTGTTACAGGGCTTGAAGCTTTCTTT. The encoded protein is CASSVTGLEAFF. Full variable domain (missing parts from reference TRBV2 and TRBJ1-1): EPEVTQTPSHQVTQMGQEVILRCVPISNHLYFYWYRQILGQKVEFLVSFYNNEISEKSEIFDDQFSVERPDGSNFTLKIRSTKLEDSAMYFCASSVTGLEAFFGQGTRLTVV.

In DNA, the CDR3 is TGTGCCAGCAGGCAAGGACAGGGAACTAACTATGGCTACACCTTC. Translating it yields CASRQGQGTNYGYTF. This chain uses TRBV6-5 with TRBJ1-2; 8 nucleotides agree with TRBD1. Germline values: CDR1 MNHEY, CDR2 SVGAGI. The CDR3 runs to 15 residues. J gave up 0 bases and V 6 bases, and 6 bases lay outside the gene matches.

The chain is built from TRBV6-2 or TRBV6-3 and TRBJ2-7; 7 nucleotides line up with TRBD1. V shed 5 bases and J 5 bases; nucleotides not matched to a gene: 6. CDR1 and CDR2 (germline): MNHEY, SVGEGT. This CDR3 comprises 13 residues. In DNA form, the CDR3 reads TGTGCCAGCAGTCGCACGGGACAGCACGAGCAGTACTTC. This encodes CASSRTGQHEQYF.

The gene calls are TRBV7-9 and TRBJ1-1; the D gene is possibly TRBD1 (5 bases). V was clipped by 6 bases and J by 3 bases, with 11 bases between them. The CDR3 runs 13 residues. CDR1 is SEHNR and CDR2 is FQNEAQ in the germline V gene (reference sequence). The CDR3 region has the DNA TGTGCCAGCAGGATCCTAGGGGACACTGAAGCTTTCTTT. This codes for CASRILGDTEAFF.

The rearrangement links TRBV7-3 to TRBJ1-5; TRBD1 might be the D (6 bases). V was clipped by 5 bases and J by 1 base, with 18 bases between them. The CDR3 is 17 residues long. Germline V CDR1 and CDR2: SGHTA, FQGTGA. Here the CDR3 reads CASSPAALTGSNQPQHF. The CDR3 DNA sequence: TGTGCCAGCAGCCCCGCGGCCCTGACAGGCAGCAATCAGCCCCAGCATTTT. The full variable domain, rest sourced from reference TRBV7-3 and TRBJ1-5, is GAGVSQTPSNKVTEKGKYVELRCDPISGHTALYWYRQSLGQGPEFLIYFQGTGAADDSGLPNDRFFAVRPEGSVSTLKIQRTERGDSAVYLCASSPAALTGSNQPQHFGDGTRLSIL.

V usage is TRBV25-1 and J usage is TRBJ1-3, with a weak D call TRBD1 (6 bases). In germline, CDR1 is MGHDK, CDR2 SYGVNS. V lost 6 bases and J lost 0, with 12 bases in between. The CDR3 spans 15 residues. CDR3 DNA sequence: TGTGCCAGCAGAGAAACAGGGTCCTCTGGAAACACCATATATTTT. This gives the protein CASRETGSSGNTIYF.

The V call is TRBV7-2, the J call TRBJ2-7; 10 bases match TRBD2. The length of the CDR3 is 14 residues. Trimming cost V 5 bases and J 3 bases; bases outside gene matches: 4. The V gene's germline CDR1 is SGHTA and CDR2 FQGNSA. CDR3 nucleotides: TGTGCCAGCAGCGCCCAGCGGGGGGGCTACGAGCAGTACTTC. It yields the protein CASSAQRGGYEQYF.

The chain combines TRBV18 with TRBJ2-1; no clear D gene. The germline gives CDR1 KGHSH, CDR2 LQKENI. Trimming shortened V by 6 bases and J by 0 bases, and 9 bases separated the two germline ends. This CDR3 has 14 amino acids. The CDR3 protein is CASSSVRSYNEQFF. Written as DNA, the CDR3 is TGTGCCAGCTCCTCCGTGCGCTCCTACAATGAGCAGTTCTTC.

The rearrangement uses TRBV6-5 and TRBJ1-1, with D hard to call. V lost 0 bases to trimming and J lost 2 bases, with 7 bases between them. The CDR3 consists of 14 residues. CDR1 and CDR2 from the germline V gene are MNHEY and SVGAGI. CDR3 sequence reads: CASSYSQVNTEAFF. The CDR3 region has the DNA TGTGCCAGCAGTTACTCTCAGGTAAACACTGAAGCTTTCTTT.

Here the CDR3 reads CASILPGIYGYTF. CDR3 in DNA: TGTGCCAGCATCCTCCCAGGGATCTATGGCTACACCTTC. The rearrangement uses TRBV2 and TRBJ1-2, with D tentatively TRBD1 (5 bases). Trimming shortened V by 7 bases and J by 4 bases, and 13 bases separated the two germline ends. Germline V lookup: CDR1 SNHLY, CDR2 FYNNEI. CDR3 length equals 13 residues.

This clone was recorded only once. The chain has TRBV7-2 and TRBJ1-1; D unclear. The CDR3 totals 12 residues. From germline, CDR1 is SGHTA and CDR2 FQGNSA. Trimming pared 11 bases from V and 4 bases from J, leaving 14 bases between. CDR3 sequence: CASPGFSTEAFF. The CDR3 DNA reads TGTGCCTCCCCGGGGTTCAGCACTGAAGCTTTCTTT.

The V call is TRBV24-1, the J call TRBJ2-2; a weak D match, TRBD2 (7 bases). Trimming stripped 7 bases from V and 7 bases from J, with 21 bases between. The CDR3 totals 16 residues. Germline V gene lookup returns CDR1 KGHDR and CDR2 SFDVKD. The CDR3 here is CATRGGGYLDDGELFF. CDR3 in DNA: TGTGCCACCAGGGGAGGGGGGTACCTTGACGACGGGGAGCTGTTTTTT.

This clone appeared a few times. V and J are TRBV4-1 and TRBJ1-5; D is undetermined. Germline values: CDR1 MGHRA, CDR2 YSYEKL. The V end lost 1 base, the J end lost 4 bases, and 11 bases lay between the germline ends. This CDR3 has 15 residues. This CDR3 reads CASSQGATSNQPQHF. The CDR3 region has the DNA TGCGCCAGCAGCCAAGGCGCGACCTCTAATCAGCCCCAGCATTTT.

The genes are TRBV7-2 and TRBJ1-4; a weak D match, TRBD1 (5 bases). V lost 1 base and J 7 bases, leaving 13 bases between the germline ends. The germline gives CDR1 SGHTA, CDR2 FQGNSA. There are 15 residues in the CDR3. CDR3: CASSLVLAGSEKLFF. The CDR3, as DNA: TGTGCCAGCAGCTTAGTCCTAGCAGGGTCTGAAAAACTGTTTTTT.

The chain employs TRBV28 and TRBJ1-4; D is ambiguous. Germline V lookup: CDR1 MDHEN, CDR2 SYDVKM. Trimming left V 2 bases short and J 0 bases short, with 7 bases between. This CDR3 is 15 amino acids long. The CDR3 is CASSLIGATNEKLFF. In nucleotides, the CDR3 is TGTGCCAGCAGTTTAATCGGGGCAACTAATGAAAAACTGTTTTTT.